This TCR beta chain was captured in a study of T-cell reconstitution after alpha-beta-depleted transplantation in children. Germline lookup yields CDR1 MNHEY and CDR2 SVGAGI. Trimming pared 3 bases from V and 0 bases from J, leaving 8 bases between. There are 14 residues in the CDR3. At least ten counts were recorded for this clonotype. Unique molecular identifiers were incorporated when the TCRbeta library was constructed. Via MiXCR, TCRdb re-called the PCR reads, giving one row per CDR3 protein. The sample has 200,000 to 300,000 distinct CDR3 sequences, around 11% seen once. The sequencing here drew on PBMCs from the stem cell graft donor, taken from the stem cell graft. The sequence was obtained from a human donor who donated a stem cell graft to a child with acute lymphoblastic leukemia. The chain couples TRBV6-5 to TRBJ1-1, with D possibly matching TRBD1 (5 bases). Here the CDR3 DNA reads TGTGCCAGCAGTTATGGGGGTCTGAACACTGAAGCTTTCTTT. Translation: CASSYGGLNTEAFF.